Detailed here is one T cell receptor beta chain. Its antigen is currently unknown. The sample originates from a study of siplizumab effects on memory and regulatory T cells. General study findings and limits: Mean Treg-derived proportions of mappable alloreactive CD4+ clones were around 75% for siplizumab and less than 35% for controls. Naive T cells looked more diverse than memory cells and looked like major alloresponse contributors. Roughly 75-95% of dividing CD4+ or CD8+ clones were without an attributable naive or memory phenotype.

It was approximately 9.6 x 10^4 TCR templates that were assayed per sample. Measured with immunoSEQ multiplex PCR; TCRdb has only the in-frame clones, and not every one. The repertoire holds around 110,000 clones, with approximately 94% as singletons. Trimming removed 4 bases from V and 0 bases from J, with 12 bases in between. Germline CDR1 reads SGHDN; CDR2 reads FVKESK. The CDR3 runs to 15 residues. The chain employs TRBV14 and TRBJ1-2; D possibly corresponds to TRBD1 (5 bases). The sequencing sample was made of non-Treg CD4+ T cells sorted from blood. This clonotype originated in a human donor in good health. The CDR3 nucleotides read TGTGCCAGCAGCCTCACTGCAGGGACTAACTATGGCTACACCTTC. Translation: CASSLTAGTNYGYTF.